The rows below give T cell receptor beta chains drawn from one sample of a study of cytomegalovirus exposure and HLA in healthy donors. Profiling relied on immunoSEQ multiplex PCR, and the TCRdb table lists in-frame clones only, not all of them. This table holds about 150,000 clones, around 93% found once. The sequenced sample was PBMCs. The receptors come from a man between 18 and 29 years old in good health and CMV-seropositive. The CDR3 runs from the conserved cysteine through the conserved F or W. Each record gives: V gene, D gene, clone size, J gene, CDR3 DNA, CDR3 protein. A D gene is named only where the DNA matches it firmly. A row's size may be missing; if present it is once, few, many or a size class.

v_call: TRBV2; d_call: NA; clone_size: NA; j_call: TRBJ1-5; cdr3_nt: TGTGCCAGCAGTTCCGACAGCTACAATCAGCCCCAGCATTTT; cdr3_aa: CASSSDSYNQPQHF
v_call: TRBV19; d_call: NA; clone_size: NA; j_call: TRBJ2-1; cdr3_nt: TGTGCCAGTAGAGAGGTGAATGAGCAGTTCTTC; cdr3_aa: CASREVNEQFF
v_call: TRBV6-5; d_call: NA; clone_size: NA; j_call: TRBJ1-1; cdr3_nt: TGTGCCAGCAGTTACTCGAATCCAGGGCGTACTGAAGCTTTCTTT; cdr3_aa: CASSYSNPGRTEAFF
v_call: TRBV15; d_call: TRBD2; clone_size: NA; j_call: TRBJ2-3; cdr3_nt: TGTGCCACCAGCAGAGATCCCGGACTAGCGGGTTTAACGGGTCCAGATACGCAGTATTTT; cdr3_aa: CATSRDPGLAGLTGPDTQYF
v_call: TRBV27; d_call: NA; clone_size: once; j_call: TRBJ2-1; cdr3_nt: TGTGCCAGCAGCGTTAGTCCTTGGTTGATGGGGGACAAGTACAATGAGCAGTTCTTC; cdr3_aa: CASSVSPWLMGDKYNEQFF
v_call: TRBV4-1; d_call: TRBD2; clone_size: once; j_call: TRBJ2-7; cdr3_nt: TGCGCCAGCAGCCAATTAAAGACTAGCGAAACCTACGAGCAGTACTTC; cdr3_aa: CASSQLKTSETYEQYF
v_call: TRBV4-1; d_call: NA; clone_size: NA; j_call: TRBJ1-2; cdr3_nt: TGCGCCAGCAGCCAACTCCAGAGGGCAGGGGTCCTGAACTATGGCTACACCTTC; cdr3_aa: CASSQLQRAGVLNYGYTF
v_call: TRBV29-1; d_call: TRBD2; clone_size: NA; j_call: TRBJ2-1; cdr3_nt: TGCAGCGTTGAAGACCGGGAGGGAAACAATGAGCAGTTCTTC; cdr3_aa: CSVEDREGNNEQFF
v_call: TRBV7-2; d_call: TRBD1; clone_size: NA; j_call: TRBJ1-2; cdr3_nt: TGTGCCAGCAGCTCACGGGACAGGGGGGACTATGGCTACACCTTC; cdr3_aa: CASSSRDRGDYGYTF
v_call: TRBV7-3; d_call: NA; clone_size: NA; j_call: TRBJ2-1; cdr3_nt: TGTGCCAGCAGCTTAACTAGCTACAATGAGCAGTTCTTC; cdr3_aa: CASSLTSYNEQFF
v_call: TRBV6-6; d_call: TRBD2; clone_size: NA; j_call: TRBJ2-1; cdr3_nt: TGTGCCAGCACCCCCCCCGCGGGAGACTACAATGAGCAGTTCTTC; cdr3_aa: CASTPPAGDYNEQFF
v_call: TRBV5-4; d_call: TRBD2; clone_size: NA; j_call: TRBJ2-5; cdr3_nt: TGTGCCAGCAGCTTGGGACTAGCGGGAGGGCGAGAGACCCAGTACTTC; cdr3_aa: CASSLGLAGGRETQYF
v_call: TRBV5-1; d_call: NA; clone_size: NA; j_call: TRBJ1-1; cdr3_nt: TGCGCCAGCAGCTTGGATCCGGGTGTGACTGAAGCTTTCTTT; cdr3_aa: CASSLDPGVTEAFF
v_call: TRBV6-6; d_call: NA; clone_size: NA; j_call: TRBJ2-3; cdr3_nt: TGTGCCAGCAGTTACCTGCGGGGTGCTAGCACAGATACGCAGTATTTT; cdr3_aa: CASSYLRGASTDTQYF
v_call: TRBV7-9; d_call: TRBD1; clone_size: NA; j_call: TRBJ2-7; cdr3_nt: TGTGCCAGCAGCTTGTGGACAGGGGGAAGCTACGAGCAGTACTTC; cdr3_aa: CASSLWTGGSYEQYF
v_call: TRBV5-6; d_call: NA; clone_size: NA; j_call: TRBJ2-5; cdr3_nt: TGTGCCAGCAGCTCTGCTTTGATAGCGGAAACTCAAGAGACCCAGTACTTC; cdr3_aa: CASSSALIAETQETQYF
v_call: TRBV23-1; d_call: TRBD1; clone_size: once; j_call: TRBJ1-2; cdr3_nt: TGCGCCAGCAGCCCACAGACAGGGAAGTTCGGTGGCTACACCTTC; cdr3_aa: CASSPQTGKFGGYTF
v_call: TRBV5-1; d_call: NA; clone_size: NA; j_call: TRBJ1-3; cdr3_nt: TGCGCCAGCAGCTTGGACTACAGGGCAGCTAGTTTTGGAAACACCATATATTTT; cdr3_aa: CASSLDYRAASFGNTIYF
v_call: TRBV30; d_call: NA; clone_size: NA; j_call: TRBJ1-3; cdr3_nt: TGTGCCTGGAGTGCGGGTTTAGCGAGCTCTGGAAACACCATATATTTT; cdr3_aa: CAWSAGLASSGNTIYF
v_call: TRBV28; d_call: NA; clone_size: NA; j_call: TRBJ1-2; cdr3_nt: TGTGCCAGCAGCTACAGGGCCTGGTATGGCTACACCTTC; cdr3_aa: CASSYRAWYGYTF
v_call: TRBV2; d_call: NA; clone_size: NA; j_call: TRBJ1-4; cdr3_nt: TGTGCCAGCGCGACTTCTGAGGGTAATGAAAAACTGTTTTTT; cdr3_aa: CASATSEGNEKLFF
v_call: TRBV15; d_call: NA; clone_size: once; j_call: TRBJ2-7; cdr3_nt: TGTGCCACCAGCCCCCTGGAGGGGGCTTCCTACGAGCAGTACTTC; cdr3_aa: CATSPLEGASYEQYF
v_call: TRBV15; d_call: NA; clone_size: NA; j_call: TRBJ1-2; cdr3_nt: TGTGCCACCAGTCCCAGGGACGGGGGGTATGGCTACACCTTC; cdr3_aa: CATSPRDGGYGYTF
v_call: TRBV2; d_call: NA; clone_size: NA; j_call: TRBJ1-2; cdr3_nt: TGTGCCAGCAGTGACAGGGGCTACACCTTC; cdr3_aa: CASSDRGYTF
v_call: TRBV28; d_call: NA; clone_size: NA; j_call: TRBJ1-2; cdr3_nt: TGTGCCAGCAGACTCCCGGGAGCCGGTGGCTACACCTTC; cdr3_aa: CASRLPGAGGYTF
v_call: TRBV28; d_call: NA; clone_size: NA; j_call: TRBJ1-6; cdr3_nt: TGTGCCAGCAGTCCAGGGGAAGGTTATTCACCCCTCCACTTT; cdr3_aa: CASSPGEGYSPLHF
v_call: TRBV7-9; d_call: NA; clone_size: NA; j_call: TRBJ1-3; cdr3_nt: TGTGCCAGCAGCCCCCCGGGGGTCGGAAACACCATATATTTT; cdr3_aa: CASSPPGVGNTIYF
v_call: TRBV2; d_call: TRBD2; clone_size: NA; j_call: TRBJ2-2; cdr3_nt: TGTGCCAGCAGTGTTGGGCTAGCGGGACGCACCGGGGAGCTGTTTTTT; cdr3_aa: CASSVGLAGRTGELFF
v_call: TRBV28; d_call: TRBD1; clone_size: NA; j_call: TRBJ1-2; cdr3_nt: TGTGCCAGCAGGTACGAATCCGGGACAGGAGAGGGCTACACCTTC; cdr3_aa: CASRYESGTGEGYTF
v_call: TRBV11-2; d_call: TRBD1; clone_size: NA; j_call: TRBJ1-6; cdr3_nt: TGTGCCAGCACAGACAGGGCCCATAATTCACCCCTCCACTTT; cdr3_aa: CASTDRAHNSPLHF
v_call: TRBV29-1; d_call: TRBD1; clone_size: NA; j_call: TRBJ1-1; cdr3_nt: TGCAGCGTTTCGGGACAGGGCCTTGAAGCTTTCTTT; cdr3_aa: CSVSGQGLEAFF
v_call: TRBV7-2; d_call: TRBD2; clone_size: NA; j_call: TRBJ2-7; cdr3_nt: TGTGCCAGCAGCTCCGAACGGACTAGCGGGGCCGGCGAGCAGTACTTC; cdr3_aa: CASSSERTSGAGEQYF
v_call: TRBV30; d_call: TRBD1; clone_size: NA; j_call: TRBJ1-2; cdr3_nt: TGTGCCTGGACCAGCCCTGGGACAGGGGTGAACTATGGCTACACCTTC; cdr3_aa: CAWTSPGTGVNYGYTF
v_call: TRBV11-2; d_call: NA; clone_size: NA; j_call: TRBJ2-3; cdr3_nt: TGTGCCAGCAGCTTAGTAGGGACTTTTACAGATACGCAGTATTTT; cdr3_aa: CASSLVGTFTDTQYF
v_call: TRBV6-1; d_call: TRBD2; clone_size: once; j_call: TRBJ2-3; cdr3_nt: TGTGCCAGCAGCGCTCTAGCGGGAGGCACAGATACGCAGTATTTT; cdr3_aa: CASSALAGGTDTQYF
v_call: TRBV7-8; d_call: NA; clone_size: once; j_call: TRBJ2-1; cdr3_nt: TGTGCCAGCAGCTTAGAGTTAGGAGGGAGCTCCTACAATGAGCAGTTCTTC; cdr3_aa: CASSLELGGSSYNEQFF
v_call: TRBV7-2; d_call: NA; clone_size: NA; j_call: TRBJ2-1; cdr3_nt: TGTGCCAGCAGCCCCCCCTCGAGAGAGGGCTTGCAGTTCTTC; cdr3_aa: CASSPPSREGLQFF
v_call: TRBV18; d_call: NA; clone_size: NA; j_call: TRBJ2-5; cdr3_nt: TGTGCCAGCTCACTAACGGGCCAGGGGACCCAGTACTTC; cdr3_aa: CASSLTGQGTQYF
v_call: TRBV6-1; d_call: NA; clone_size: NA; j_call: TRBJ2-2; cdr3_nt: TGTGCCAGCAGACTGGACGGGGAGACCGGGGAGCTGTTTTTT; cdr3_aa: CASRLDGETGELFF
v_call: TRBV6-1; d_call: TRBD2; clone_size: NA; j_call: TRBJ2-1; cdr3_nt: TGTGCCAGCAGGCGGGGACTAGCGGGAGACAATGAGCAGTTCTTC; cdr3_aa: CASRRGLAGDNEQFF
v_call: TRBV7-3; d_call: NA; clone_size: NA; j_call: TRBJ2-3; cdr3_nt: TGTGCCAGCAGCTTGACGGGAGCCCTCACAGATACGCAGTATTTT; cdr3_aa: CASSLTGALTDTQYF
v_call: TRBV20-1; d_call: NA; clone_size: NA; j_call: TRBJ2-1; cdr3_nt: TGCAGTGCTTATTACAATGAGCAGTTCTTC; cdr3_aa: CSAYYNEQFF
v_call: TRBV4-1; d_call: TRBD1; clone_size: NA; j_call: TRBJ2-5; cdr3_nt: TGCGCCAGCAGCCAACCCGGGACAGGGGGTTCCTGGGAGACCCAGTACTTC; cdr3_aa: CASSQPGTGGSWETQYF
v_call: TRBV6-1; d_call: TRBD2; clone_size: NA; j_call: TRBJ2-2; cdr3_nt: TGTGCCAGCAGTGGAGAGCGGGGCGGGGAGCTGTTTTTT; cdr3_aa: CASSGERGGELFF
v_call: TRBV2; d_call: NA; clone_size: NA; j_call: TRBJ2-2; cdr3_nt: TGTGCCAGCAGTATGGTACAAAACACCGGGGAGCTGTTTTTT; cdr3_aa: CASSMVQNTGELFF
v_call: TRBV5-4; d_call: NA; clone_size: NA; j_call: TRBJ2-7; cdr3_nt: TGTGCCAGCAGCCCACAACAGGGTTTCTCCTACGAGCAGTACTTC; cdr3_aa: CASSPQQGFSYEQYF
v_call: TRBV28; d_call: NA; clone_size: NA; j_call: TRBJ1-1; cdr3_nt: TGTGCCAGCAGTTTAGGGCCGGTGAACACTGAAGCTTTCTTT; cdr3_aa: CASSLGPVNTEAFF
v_call: TRBV9; d_call: NA; clone_size: NA; j_call: TRBJ2-1; cdr3_nt: TGTGCCAGCAGCATGACAGGTTTCCACAATGAGCAGTTCTTC; cdr3_aa: CASSMTGFHNEQFF
v_call: TRBV6-1; d_call: NA; clone_size: NA; j_call: TRBJ1-6; cdr3_nt: TGTGCCAGCAGTGAAATTGGCAGGGGTTCACCCCTCCACTTT; cdr3_aa: CASSEIGRGSPLHF
v_call: TRBV6-1; d_call: NA; clone_size: NA; j_call: TRBJ2-3; cdr3_nt: TGTGCCAGCAGATCTACTGCAGGGTCAAATACGCAGTATTTT; cdr3_aa: CASRSTAGSNTQYF